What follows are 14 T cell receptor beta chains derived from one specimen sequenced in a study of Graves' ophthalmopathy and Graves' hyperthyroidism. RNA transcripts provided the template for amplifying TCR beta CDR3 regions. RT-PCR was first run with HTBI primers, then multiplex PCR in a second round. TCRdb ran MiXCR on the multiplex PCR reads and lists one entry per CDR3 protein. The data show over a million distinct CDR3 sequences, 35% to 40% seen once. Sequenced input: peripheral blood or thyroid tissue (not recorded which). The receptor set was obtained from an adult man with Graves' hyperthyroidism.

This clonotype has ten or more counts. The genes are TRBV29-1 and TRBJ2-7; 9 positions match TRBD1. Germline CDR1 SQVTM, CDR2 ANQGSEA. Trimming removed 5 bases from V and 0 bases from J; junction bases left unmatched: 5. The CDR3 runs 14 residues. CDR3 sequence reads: CSVRTGALSYEQYF. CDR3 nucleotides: TGCAGCGTTCGGACAGGGGCGCTCTCCTACGAGCAGTACTTC.

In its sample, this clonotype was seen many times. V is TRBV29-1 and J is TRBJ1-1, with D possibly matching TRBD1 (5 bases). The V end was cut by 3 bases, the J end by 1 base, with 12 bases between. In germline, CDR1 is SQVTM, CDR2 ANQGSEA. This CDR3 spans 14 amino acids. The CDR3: CSVELRGRNTEAFF. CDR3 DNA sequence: TGCAGCGTTGAGCTTCGGGGCCGGAACACTGAAGCTTTCTTT.

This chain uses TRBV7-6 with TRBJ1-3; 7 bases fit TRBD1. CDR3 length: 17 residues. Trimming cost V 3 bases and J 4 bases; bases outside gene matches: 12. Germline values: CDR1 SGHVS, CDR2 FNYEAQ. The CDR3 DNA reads TGTGCCAGCAGCTTCTCTAGAACCGGGACAGAAGGAAACACCATATATTTT. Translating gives CASSFSRTGTEGNTIYF.

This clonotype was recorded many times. For the CDR3, the DNA is TGTGCCAGCAGCTTAGTGGGGGGGACGGGAGAGACCCAGTACTTC. Protein sequence: CASSLVGGTGETQYF. The J gene is TRBJ2-5, the V gene TRBV11-2; 7 bases match TRBD2. CDR1 is SGHAT, CDR2 FQNNGV, per germline. Trimming cost V 1 base and J 4 bases; bases outside gene matches: 6. The CDR3 is 15 residues long.

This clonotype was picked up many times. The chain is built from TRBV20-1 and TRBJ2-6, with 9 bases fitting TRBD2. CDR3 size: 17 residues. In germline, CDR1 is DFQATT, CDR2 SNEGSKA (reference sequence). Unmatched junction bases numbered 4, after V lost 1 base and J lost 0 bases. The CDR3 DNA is TGCAGTGCTAGAGGCCCAGCGGGGGGCTCTGGGGCCAACGTCCTGACTTTC. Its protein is CSARGPAGGSGANVLTF.

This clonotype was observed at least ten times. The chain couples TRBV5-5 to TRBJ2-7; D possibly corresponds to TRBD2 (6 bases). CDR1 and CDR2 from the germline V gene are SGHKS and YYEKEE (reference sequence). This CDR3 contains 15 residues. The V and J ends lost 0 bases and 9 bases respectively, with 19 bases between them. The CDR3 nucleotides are TGTGCCAGCAGCTTGGTCAGGCGGGACTCCCAGGGGCAGTACTTC. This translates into CASSLVRRDSQGQYF.

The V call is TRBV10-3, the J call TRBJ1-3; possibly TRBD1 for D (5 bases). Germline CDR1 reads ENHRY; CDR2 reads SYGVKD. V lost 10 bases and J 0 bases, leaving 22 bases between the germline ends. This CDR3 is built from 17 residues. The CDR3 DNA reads TGTGCCAGCAGCATACTGCCGGGACTGATCTCTGGAAACACCATATATTTT. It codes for CASSILPGLISGNTIYF.

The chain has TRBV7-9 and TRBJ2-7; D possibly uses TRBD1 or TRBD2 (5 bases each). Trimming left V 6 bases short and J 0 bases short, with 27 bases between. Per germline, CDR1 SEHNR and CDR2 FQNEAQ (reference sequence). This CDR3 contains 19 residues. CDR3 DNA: TGTGCCAGCAGTCTTCCTGAACTCGGCCCGGGACGCCACTCCTACGAGCAGTACTTC. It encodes CASSLPELGPGRHSYEQYF. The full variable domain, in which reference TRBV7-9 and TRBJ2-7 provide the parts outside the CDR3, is DTGVSQNPRHKITKRGQNVTFRCDPISEHNRLYWYRQTLGQGPEFLTYFQNEAQLEKSRLLSDRFSAERPKGSFSTLEIQRTEQGDSAMYLCASSLPELGPGRHSYEQYFGPGTRLTVT.

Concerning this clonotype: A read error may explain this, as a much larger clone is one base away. The CDR3 spells CASSSGQRQPQHF. CDR3 nucleotides: TGTGCCAGCAGCTCCGGACAACGCCAGCCCCAGCATTTT. This sequence joins TRBV7-2 and TRBJ1-5; tentative D call: TRBD1 (5 bases). The CDR3 spans 13 residues. Trimming cost V 4 bases and J 7 bases, with 11 bases left between them. Germline CDR1 is SGHTA and CDR2 is FQGNSA.

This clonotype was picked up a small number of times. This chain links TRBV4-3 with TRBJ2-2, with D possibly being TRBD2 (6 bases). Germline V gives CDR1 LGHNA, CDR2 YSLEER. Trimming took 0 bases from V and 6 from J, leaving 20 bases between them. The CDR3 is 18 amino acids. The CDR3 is CASSQDRWLGGLAGELFF. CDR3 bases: TGCGCCAGCAGCCAAGATCGGTGGTTGGGGGGTTTGGCCGGGGAGCTGTTTTTT.

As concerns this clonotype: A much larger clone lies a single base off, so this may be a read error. CDR3 bases: TGTGCCGGCAGCTCCCCTGGACAGGACGAGTACTTC. It is translated as CAGSSPGQDEYF. This rearrangement joins TRBV6-6 to TRBJ2-7; 7 bases are a match to TRBD1. The germline CDR1 and CDR2 sequences are MNHNY and SVGAGI (reference sequence). The CDR3 runs to 12 residues.

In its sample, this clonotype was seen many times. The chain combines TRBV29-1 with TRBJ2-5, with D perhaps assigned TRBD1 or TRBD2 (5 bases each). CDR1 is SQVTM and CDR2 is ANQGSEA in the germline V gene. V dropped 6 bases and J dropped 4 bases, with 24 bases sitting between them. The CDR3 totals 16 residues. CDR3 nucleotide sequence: TGCAGCGTCGCTACCGGGTGGGTCCGGGACGGAGAGACCCAGTACTTC. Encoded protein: CSVATGWVRDGETQYF.

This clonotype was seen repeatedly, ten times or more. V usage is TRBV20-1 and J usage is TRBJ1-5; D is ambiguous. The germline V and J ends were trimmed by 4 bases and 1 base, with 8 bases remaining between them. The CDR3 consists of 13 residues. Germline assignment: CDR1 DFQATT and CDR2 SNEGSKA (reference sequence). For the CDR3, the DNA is TGCAGTGCTACGTACGGGAGCAATCAGCCCCAGCATTTT. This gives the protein CSATYGSNQPQHF.

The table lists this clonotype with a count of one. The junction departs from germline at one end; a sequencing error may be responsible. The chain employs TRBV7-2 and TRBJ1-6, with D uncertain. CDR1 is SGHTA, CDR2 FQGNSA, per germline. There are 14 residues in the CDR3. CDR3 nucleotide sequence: TGTGCCAGCAGCTTTCCTGTTGGTAATTCTCCCCTCCACTTT. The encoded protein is CASSFPVGNSPLHF.